This T cell receptor (beta chain) appears in the sequencing data of a study of metastatic and nonmetastatic thyroid tumors. Study summary: For malignant and benign thyroid patients, tumor or nodule tissue and blood were the sources whose repertoires were compared. Study-level points and caveats: Versus benign nodules, malignant thyroid tumors reportedly had significantly higher TCR beta diversity, in blood and tumor.

This clone was observed many times. Its antigen is as yet unknown. Using MiXCR, TCRdb re-called clones from the PCR reads. The table lists about 39,000 clones, approximately 19% of them singletons. Thyroid surgery was preceded by no treatment in any patient. V lost 5 bases, J lost 4 bases, and 8 bases lay in between. CDR1 and CDR2 (germline): DFQATT, SNEGSKA (reference sequence). This CDR3 is built from 11 residues. The source material was blood. This receptor was obtained from a female donor with papillary thyroid cancer or a benign thyroid nodule (not recorded which). Some clones in this sample may be carry-over from other donors' samples. This sequence joins TRBV20-1 and TRBJ1-1; D gene uncertain. The CDR3 bases are TGCAGTGCTGGGGTGGGCACTGAAGCTTTCTTT. This gives the protein CSAGVGTEAFF.